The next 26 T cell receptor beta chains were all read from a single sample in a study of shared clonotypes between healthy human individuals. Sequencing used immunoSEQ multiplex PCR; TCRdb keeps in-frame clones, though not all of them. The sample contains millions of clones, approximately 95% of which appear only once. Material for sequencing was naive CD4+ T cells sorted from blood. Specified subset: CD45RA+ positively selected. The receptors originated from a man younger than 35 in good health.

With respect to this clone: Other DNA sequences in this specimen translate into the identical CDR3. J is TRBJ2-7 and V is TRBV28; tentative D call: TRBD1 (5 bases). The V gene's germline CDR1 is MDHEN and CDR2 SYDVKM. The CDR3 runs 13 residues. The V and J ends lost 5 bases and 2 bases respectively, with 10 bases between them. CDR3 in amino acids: CASSPPGTYEQYF. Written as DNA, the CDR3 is TGTGCCAGCAGTCCTCCAGGGACCTACGAGCAGTACTTC.

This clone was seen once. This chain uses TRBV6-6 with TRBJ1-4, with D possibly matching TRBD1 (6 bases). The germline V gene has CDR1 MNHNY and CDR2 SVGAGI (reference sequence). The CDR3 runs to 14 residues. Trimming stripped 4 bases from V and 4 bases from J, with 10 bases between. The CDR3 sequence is CASSFQGINEKLFF. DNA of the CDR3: TGTGCCAGCAGTTTCCAGGGGATTAATGAAAAACTGTTTTTT.

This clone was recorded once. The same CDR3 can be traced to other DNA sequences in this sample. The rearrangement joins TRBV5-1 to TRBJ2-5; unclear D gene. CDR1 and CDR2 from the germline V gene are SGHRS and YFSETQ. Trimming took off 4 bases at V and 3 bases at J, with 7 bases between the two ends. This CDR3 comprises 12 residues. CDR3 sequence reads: CASSLTEETQYF. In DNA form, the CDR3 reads TGCGCCAGCAGCCTGACGGAAGAGACCCAGTACTTC.

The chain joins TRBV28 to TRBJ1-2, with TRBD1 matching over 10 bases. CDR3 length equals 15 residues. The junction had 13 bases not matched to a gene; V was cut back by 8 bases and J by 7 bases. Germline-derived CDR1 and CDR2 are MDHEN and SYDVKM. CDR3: CASQVGGTGVGGYTF. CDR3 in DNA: TGTGCCAGCCAGGTGGGGGGGACAGGGGTCGGTGGCTACACCTTC.

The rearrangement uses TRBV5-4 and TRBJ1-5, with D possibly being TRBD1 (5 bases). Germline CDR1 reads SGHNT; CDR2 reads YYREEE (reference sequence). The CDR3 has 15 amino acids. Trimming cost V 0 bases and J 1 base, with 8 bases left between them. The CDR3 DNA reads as TGTGCCAGCAGCTTGGGGGCAGGGAGCAATCAGCCCCAGCATTTT. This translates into CASSLGAGSNQPQHF. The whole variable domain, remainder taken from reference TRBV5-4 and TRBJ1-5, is ETGVTQSPTHLIKTRGQQVTLRCSSQSGHNTVSWYQQALGQGPQFIFQYYREEENGRGNFPPRFSGLQFPNYSSELNVNALELDDSALYLCASSLGAGSNQPQHFGDGTRLSIL.

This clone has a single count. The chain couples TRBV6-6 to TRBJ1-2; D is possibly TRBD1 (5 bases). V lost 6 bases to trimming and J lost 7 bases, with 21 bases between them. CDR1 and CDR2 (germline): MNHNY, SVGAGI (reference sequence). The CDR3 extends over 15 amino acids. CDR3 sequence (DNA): TGTGCCAGCAGATCAGGCGGGACTATCTCATTTGGCTACACCTTC. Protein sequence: CASRSGGTISFGYTF.

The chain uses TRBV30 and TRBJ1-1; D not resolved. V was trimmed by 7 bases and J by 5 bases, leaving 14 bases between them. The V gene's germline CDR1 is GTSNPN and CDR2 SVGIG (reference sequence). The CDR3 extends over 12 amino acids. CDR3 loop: CASGRRETEAFF. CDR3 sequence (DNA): TGTGCCTCGGGAAGGAGGGAGACTGAAGCTTTCTTT.

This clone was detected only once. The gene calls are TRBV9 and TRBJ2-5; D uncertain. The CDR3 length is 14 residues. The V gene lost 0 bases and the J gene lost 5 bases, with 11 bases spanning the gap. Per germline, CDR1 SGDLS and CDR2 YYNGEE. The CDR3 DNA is TGTGCCAGCAGCGTAGGGCCGAATTCGGAGACCCAGTACTTC. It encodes CASSVGPNSETQYF.

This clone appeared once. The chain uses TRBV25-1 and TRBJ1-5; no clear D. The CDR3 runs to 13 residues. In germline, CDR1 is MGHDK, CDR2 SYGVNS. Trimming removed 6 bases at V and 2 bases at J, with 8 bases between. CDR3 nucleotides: TGTGCCAGCAGCTCCTATGGCAATCAGCCCCAGCATTTT. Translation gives CASSSYGNQPQHF.

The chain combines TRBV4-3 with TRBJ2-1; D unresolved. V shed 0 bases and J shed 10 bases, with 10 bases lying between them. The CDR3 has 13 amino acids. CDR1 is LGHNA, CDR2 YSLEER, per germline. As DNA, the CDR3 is TGCGCCAGCAGCCAAGAATGGTTCAAGGAGCAGTTCTTC. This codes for CASSQEWFKEQFF.

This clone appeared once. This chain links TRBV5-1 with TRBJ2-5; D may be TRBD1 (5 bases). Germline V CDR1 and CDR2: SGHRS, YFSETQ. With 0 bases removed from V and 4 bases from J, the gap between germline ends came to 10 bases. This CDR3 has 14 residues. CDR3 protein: CASSLEGRAETQYF. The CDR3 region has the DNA TGCGCCAGCAGCTTGGAGGGGCGTGCAGAGACCCAGTACTTC.

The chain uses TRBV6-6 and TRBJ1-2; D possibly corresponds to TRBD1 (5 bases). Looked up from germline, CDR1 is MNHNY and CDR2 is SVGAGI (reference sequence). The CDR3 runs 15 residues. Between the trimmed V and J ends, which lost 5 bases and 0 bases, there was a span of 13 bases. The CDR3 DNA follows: TGTGCCAGCAGTATTATCGGGGCAACTAACTATGGCTACACCTTC. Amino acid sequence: CASSIIGATNYGYTF.

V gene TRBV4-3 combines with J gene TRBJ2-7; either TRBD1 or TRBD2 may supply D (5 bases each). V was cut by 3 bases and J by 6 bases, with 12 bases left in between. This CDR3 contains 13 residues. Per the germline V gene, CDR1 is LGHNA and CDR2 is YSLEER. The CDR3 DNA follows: TGCGCCAGCAGCCAGGAACGGGGCAGCGAGCAGTACTTC. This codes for CASSQERGSEQYF.

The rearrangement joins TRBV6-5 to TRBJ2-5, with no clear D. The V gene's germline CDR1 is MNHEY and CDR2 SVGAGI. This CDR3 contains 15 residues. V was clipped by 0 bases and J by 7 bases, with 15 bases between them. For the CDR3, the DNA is TGTGCCAGCAGTTACTCGAAGGCATTCGAAGGGACCCAGTACTTC. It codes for CASSYSKAFEGTQYF.

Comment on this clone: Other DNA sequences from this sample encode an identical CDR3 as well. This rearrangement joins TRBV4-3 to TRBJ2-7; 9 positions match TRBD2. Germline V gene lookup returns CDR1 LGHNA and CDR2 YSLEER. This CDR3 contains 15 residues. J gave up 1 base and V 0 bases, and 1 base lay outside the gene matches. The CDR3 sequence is CASSQDLAGSYEQYF. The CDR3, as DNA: TGCGCCAGCAGCCAAGACCTAGCGGGGTCCTACGAGCAGTACTTC.

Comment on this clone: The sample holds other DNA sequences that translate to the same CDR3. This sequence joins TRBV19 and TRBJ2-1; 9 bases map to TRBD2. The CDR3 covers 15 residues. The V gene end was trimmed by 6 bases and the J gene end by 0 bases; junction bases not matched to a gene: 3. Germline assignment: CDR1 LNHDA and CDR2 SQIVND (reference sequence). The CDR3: CASSRSGSSYNEQFF. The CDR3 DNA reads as TGTGCCAGTAGCCGTAGCGGGAGCTCCTACAATGAGCAGTTCTTC.

CDR3 sequence (DNA): TGTGCCAGCAGCAGACAGGGGAAGGGGGCCTATGGCTACACCTTC. As protein: CASSRQGKGAYGYTF. The chain links TRBV9 to TRBJ1-2; 8 positions agree with TRBD1. Germline V gene data show CDR1 as SGDLS and CDR2 as YYNGEE. The ends lost 4 bases at V and 4 bases at J; junction bases unmatched: 9. The CDR3 consists of 15 residues.

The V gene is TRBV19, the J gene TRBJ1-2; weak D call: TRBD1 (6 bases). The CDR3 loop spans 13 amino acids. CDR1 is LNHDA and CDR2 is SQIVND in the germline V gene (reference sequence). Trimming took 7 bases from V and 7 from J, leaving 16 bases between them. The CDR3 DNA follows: TGTGCCAGTACCACCATACAGGGTGGTGGCTACACCTTC. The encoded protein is CASTTIQGGGYTF.

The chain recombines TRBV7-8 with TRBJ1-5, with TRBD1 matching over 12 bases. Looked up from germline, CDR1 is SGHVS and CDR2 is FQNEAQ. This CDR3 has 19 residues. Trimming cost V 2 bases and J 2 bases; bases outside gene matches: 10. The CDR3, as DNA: TGTGCCAGCAGCTTAATTGGGACCGGGACAGGGGGCGGCAATCAGCCCCAGCATTTT. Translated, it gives CASSLIGTGTGGGNQPQHF.

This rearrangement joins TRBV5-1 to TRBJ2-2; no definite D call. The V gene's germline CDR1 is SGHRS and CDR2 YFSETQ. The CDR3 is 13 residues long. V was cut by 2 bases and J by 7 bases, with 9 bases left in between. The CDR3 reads CASSFQVDGELFF. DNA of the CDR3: TGCGCCAGCAGCTTCCAAGTTGACGGGGAGCTGTTTTTT.

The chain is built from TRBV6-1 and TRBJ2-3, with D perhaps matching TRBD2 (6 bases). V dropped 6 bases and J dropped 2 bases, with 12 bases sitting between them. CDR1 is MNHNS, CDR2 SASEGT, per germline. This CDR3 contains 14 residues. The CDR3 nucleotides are TGTGCCAGCAGGAAAGGACTAAACACAGATACGCAGTATTTT. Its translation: CASRKGLNTDTQYF.

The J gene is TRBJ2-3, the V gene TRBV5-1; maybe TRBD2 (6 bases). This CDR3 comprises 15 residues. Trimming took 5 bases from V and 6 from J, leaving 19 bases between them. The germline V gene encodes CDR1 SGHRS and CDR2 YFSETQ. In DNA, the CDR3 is TGCGCCAGCAGTTCCCTGGGGGGAGCAAAGGATACGCAGTATTTT. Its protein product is CASSSLGGAKDTQYF.

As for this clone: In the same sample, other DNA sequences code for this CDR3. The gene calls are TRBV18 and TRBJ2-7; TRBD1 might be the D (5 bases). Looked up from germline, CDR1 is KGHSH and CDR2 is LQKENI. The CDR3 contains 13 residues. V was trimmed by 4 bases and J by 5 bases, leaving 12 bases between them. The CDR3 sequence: CASSLRQGHEQYF. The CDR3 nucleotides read TGTGCCAGCTCACTTCGGCAGGGTCACGAGCAGTACTTC.

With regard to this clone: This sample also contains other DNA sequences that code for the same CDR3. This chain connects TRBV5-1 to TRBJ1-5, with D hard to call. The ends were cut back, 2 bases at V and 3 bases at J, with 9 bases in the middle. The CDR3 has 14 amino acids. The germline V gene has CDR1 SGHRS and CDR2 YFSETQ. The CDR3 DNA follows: TGCGCCAGCAGCTTAGGCCAGGCCAATCAGCCCCAGCATTTT. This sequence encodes CASSLGQANQPQHF.

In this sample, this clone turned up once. The CDR3 DNA is TGTGCCAGCAGCTCTCCACAGGGGTCGGGAAACACCATATATTTT. Residues: CASSSPQGSGNTIYF. V usage is TRBV7-2 and J usage is TRBJ1-3, with TRBD1 matching 7 bases. From germline, CDR1 is SGHTA and CDR2 FQGNSA. The CDR3 covers 15 residues. Trimming removed 4 bases from V and 4 bases from J; junction bases left unmatched: 7. The full variable domain, completed using reference TRBV7-2 and TRBJ1-3, is GAGVSQSPSNKVTEKGKDVELRCDPISGHTALYWYRQSLGQGLEFLIYFQGNSAPDKSGLPSDRFSAERTGGSVSTLTIQRTQQEDSAVYLCASSSPQGSGNTIYFGEGSWLTVV.

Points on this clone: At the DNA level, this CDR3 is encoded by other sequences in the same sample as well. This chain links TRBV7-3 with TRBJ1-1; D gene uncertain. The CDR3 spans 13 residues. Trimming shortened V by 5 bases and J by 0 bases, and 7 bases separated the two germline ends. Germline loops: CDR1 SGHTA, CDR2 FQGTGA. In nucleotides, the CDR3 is TGTGCCAGCAGCCTGCGGATGAACACTGAAGCTTTCTTT. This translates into CASSLRMNTEAFF.